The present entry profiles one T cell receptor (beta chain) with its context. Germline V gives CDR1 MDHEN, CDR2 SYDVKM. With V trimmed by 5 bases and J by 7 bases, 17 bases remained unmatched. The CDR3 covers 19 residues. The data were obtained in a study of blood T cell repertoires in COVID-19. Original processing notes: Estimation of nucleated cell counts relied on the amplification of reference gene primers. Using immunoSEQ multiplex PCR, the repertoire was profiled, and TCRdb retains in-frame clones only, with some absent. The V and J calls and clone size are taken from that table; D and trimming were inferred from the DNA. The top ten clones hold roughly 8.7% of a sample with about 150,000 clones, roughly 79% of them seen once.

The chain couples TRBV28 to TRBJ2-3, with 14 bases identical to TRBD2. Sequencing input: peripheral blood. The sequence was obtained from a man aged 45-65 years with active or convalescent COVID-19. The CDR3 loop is CASSQRGGRLAGGPNTQYF. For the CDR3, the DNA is TGTGCCAGCAGTCAAAGGGGGGGCCGACTAGCGGGAGGGCCGAATACGCAGTATTTT.